The entry that follows covers one T cell receptor beta chain sequence. Antigen unknown. This sample stems from a study of cytomegalovirus exposure and HLA in healthy donors. Vbeta (60) and Jbeta (13) primers were used in the PCR. Method: immunoSEQ multiplex PCR; TCRdb's copy keeps in-frame clones and lacks some. The sample consists of around 50,000 clones, around 82% of them appearing once. Study results and limitations: Researchers reported in a later analysis that a missense DCLRE1C variant was tied to TCR beta V- and J-gene trimming. Being productive about 90% or about 30% of the time was typical of most TCR beta V segments in an earlier analysis.

Germline lookup yields CDR1 LNHNV and CDR2 YYDKDF (reference sequence). This CDR3 contains 17 residues. With 3 bases clipped from V and 6 bases from J, the junction kept 6 bases outside the gene matches. V usage is TRBV15 and J usage is TRBJ2-3; the match to TRBD2 covers 16 bases. The receptor comes from a man aged 25-45 years in good health and CMV-seropositive. Material: PBMCs. The DNA for the CDR3 is TGTGCCACCAGCAGGACGGGACTAGCGGGGGGGCAGGATACGCAGTATTTT. Encoded protein: CATSRTGLAGGQDTQYF.